Here is one T cell receptor beta chain with its context. Its antigen remains unidentified. The CDR3 spans 14 residues. Germline V gene sequence: CDR1 KGHDR, CDR2 SFDVKD. The junction had 13 bases not matched to a gene; V was cut back by 7 bases and J by 9 bases. Some clones are missing from TCRdb's copy, which holds only in-frame ones; the method was immunoSEQ multiplex PCR. The sample holds 150,000 to 200,000 clones, approximately 88% seen once. This record comes from a study of Ad26.COV2.S vaccination and SARS-CoV-2 variants. Whole-study findings and limits: Spike-specific TCR breadth ran higher among vaccine recipients than placebo recipients. Analyses that measured TCR breadth and depth may have underestimated total T cell responses.

This rearrangement joins TRBV24-1 to TRBJ2-5, with TRBD1 matching over 7 bases. This receptor was taken from a human donor who had recovered from COVID-19. This sample comprised peripheral blood, obtained after recovery from COVID-19. CDR3 in amino acids: CATRLSGQVPSQYF. CDR3 nucleotide sequence: TGTGCCACCAGGCTAAGCGGACAGGTCCCGTCCCAGTACTTC.